One and the same sample provided the 21 T cell receptor beta chains below, sequenced in a study of blood T cell repertoires in COVID-19. Sequenced by immunoSEQ multiplex PCR; TCRdb stores in-frame clones only, minus some. The table records 400,000 to 500,000 clones, about 88% of them present only once. The sample was PBMCs or T cells enriched from blood (not recorded which). These receptors were taken from a woman aged 18 to 35 who had been exposed to COVID-19.

The chain combines TRBV19 with TRBJ2-1; 9 bases line up with TRBD1. The J segment lost 3 bases and the V segment lost 6 bases, leaving 6 bases of the junction unmatched. Germline CDR1 reads LNHDA; CDR2 reads SQIVND (reference sequence). The CDR3 is 15 residues long. The DNA for the CDR3 is TGTGCCAGTAGCGTGACAGGGGGAGACTACAATGAGCAGTTCTTC. Its translation: CASSVTGGDYNEQFF.

This clone was observed a single time. This chain links TRBV27 with TRBJ2-7; D call uncertain. Trimming stripped 6 bases from V and 0 bases from J, with 15 bases between. The CDR3 extends over 15 amino acids. Per germline, CDR1 MNHEY and CDR2 SMNVEV (reference sequence). DNA of the CDR3: TGTGCCAGCAGAAATCTGCGTCTAAGCTCCTACGAGCAGTACTTC. Amino acids: CASRNLRLSSYEQYF.

This chain uses TRBV4-2 with TRBJ1-1; D is ambiguous. The CDR3 is 15 amino acids. V gave up 4 bases and J gave up 1 base, with 13 bases separating them. Germline CDR1 LGHNA, CDR2 YNFKEQ. The CDR3, as DNA: TGTGCCAGCAGCCGCAATCCGAGTGAGAACACTGAAGCTTTCTTT. Translating it yields CASSRNPSENTEAFF.

The chain recombines TRBV11-3 with TRBJ1-5; D unresolved. Germline V CDR1 and CDR2: SGHNT, YENEEA. The V gene lost 5 bases and the J gene lost 0 bases, with 8 bases spanning the gap. CDR3 length: 14 residues. The CDR3 spells CASSPYYSNQPQHF. CDR3 DNA: TGTGCCAGCAGCCCCTACTATAGCAATCAGCCCCAGCATTTT.

The chain employs TRBV2 and TRBJ1-5; tentatively, D is TRBD1 (5 bases). V dropped 1 base and J dropped 3 bases, with 10 bases sitting between them. This CDR3 is 15 amino acids long. Germline values: CDR1 SNHLY, CDR2 FYNNEI. DNA of the CDR3: TGTGCCAGCAGTGAAGATCGGGGGTTCAATCAGCCCCAGCATTTT. This codes for CASSEDRGFNQPQHF.

Only a few counts were recorded for this clone. This chain joins TRBV30 and TRBJ1-2; 8 bases line up with TRBD1. Germline V lookup: CDR1 GTSNPN, CDR2 SVGIG (reference sequence). The length of the CDR3 is 15 residues. V gave up 2 bases and J gave up 9 bases; unmatched junction bases: 14. CDR3 sequence (DNA): TGTGCCTGGAGTACCCGAGTCGGACAGGGTATCCGCTACACCTTC. It specifies CAWSTRVGQGIRYTF.

The genes are TRBV27 and TRBJ1-1, with D maybe TRBD1 (6 bases). CDR1 and CDR2 (germline): MNHEY, SMNVEV (reference sequence). The germline V and J ends were trimmed by 8 bases and 5 bases, with 24 bases remaining between them. The CDR3 is made up of 16 amino acids. The CDR3 DNA is TGTGCCAGCGGCCTACCTTTCGGGGGGCTAAGGACTGAAGCTTTCTTT. Its translation is CASGLPFGGLRTEAFF.

The V gene is TRBV30, the J gene TRBJ1-1; no clear D gene. Germline V gene sequence: CDR1 GTSNPN, CDR2 SVGIG (reference sequence). The V gene lost 1 base and the J gene lost 4 bases, with 7 bases spanning the gap. CDR3 size: 12 residues. CDR3 nucleotides: TGTGCCTGGAGTGGTCCTAGCACTGAAGCTTTCTTT. As protein: CAWSGPSTEAFF.

This rearrangement joins TRBV2 to TRBJ2-1, with 11 bases aligning to TRBD2. This CDR3 is 15 amino acids long. J gave up 8 bases and V 4 bases, and 7 bases lay outside the gene matches. Germline CDR1 reads SNHLY; CDR2 reads FYNNEI. The CDR3 nucleotides are TGTGCCAGCAGTGGACTAGCGGGACCTGGGGATGAGCAGTTCTTC. Translated, it gives CASSGLAGPGDEQFF.

The V gene is TRBV4-3, the J gene TRBJ1-1; 7 positions match TRBD1. V gave up 0 bases and J gave up 7 bases; unmatched junction bases: 8. Germline V gene data show CDR1 as LGHNA and CDR2 as YSLEER. The CDR3 loop spans 15 amino acids. The CDR3 loop is CASSQDPTGVGEAFF. The CDR3 coding sequence is TGCGCCAGCAGCCAAGATCCTACAGGGGTAGGTGAAGCTTTCTTT.

J is TRBJ2-7 and V is TRBV12-3 or TRBV12-4; 7 nucleotides match TRBD1. CDR3 size: 13 residues. The trim removed 4 bases at V and 2 bases at J, leaving 2 bases unmatched. In DNA, the CDR3 is TGTGCCAGCAGTTGGGGACAGACCTACGAGCAGTACTTC. This translates into CASSWGQTYEQYF.

V is TRBV9 and J is TRBJ2-1; 9 positions agree with TRBD2. Trimming cost V 1 base and J 7 bases; bases outside gene matches: 15. CDR1 is SGDLS, CDR2 YYNGEE, per germline. The CDR3 is 18 residues long. The CDR3 here is CASSVSPLSRGGQNEQFF. CDR3 coding DNA: TGTGCCAGCAGCGTATCCCCTCTCTCGCGGGGGGGGCAAAATGAGCAGTTCTTC.

The chain has TRBV5-8 and TRBJ1-4, with unresolved D. Trimming left V 0 bases short and J 4 bases short, with 10 bases between. CDR3 length equals 15 residues. The germline CDR1 and CDR2 sequences are SGHTS and YDEGEE. CDR3 sequence (DNA): TGTGCCAGCAGCTTGGTGGGAAGCGGTAATGAAAAACTGTTTTTT. Amino acid sequence: CASSLVGSGNEKLFF.

The genes are TRBV2 and TRBJ2-1; D might be TRBD1 (6 bases). This CDR3 has 15 amino acids. Germline assignment: CDR1 SNHLY and CDR2 FYNNEI. V was clipped by 7 bases and J by 5 bases, with 18 bases between them. The CDR3 region is CASTFVGQPNNEQFF. CDR3 nucleotides: TGTGCCAGCACGTTCGTAGGACAGCCTAACAATGAGCAGTTCTTC.

Regarding this clone: The sample holds other DNA sequences that translate to the same CDR3. This rearrangement joins TRBV25-1 to TRBJ1-1; a weak D match, TRBD1 (5 bases). This CDR3 has 13 residues. Trimming shortened V by 6 bases and J by 1 base, and 9 bases separated the two germline ends. Germline CDR1 reads MGHDK; CDR2 reads SYGVNS. CDR3: CASSRGGNTEAFF. The CDR3 nucleotides are TGTGCCAGCAGCCGGGGGGGGAACACTGAAGCTTTCTTT.

The V gene is TRBV6-2 or TRBV6-3, the J gene TRBJ2-1, with 14 positions matching TRBD2. The V and J ends lost 0 bases and 7 bases, in that order; junction bases with no gene match: 5. Germline V CDR1 and CDR2: MNHEY, SVGEGT. CDR3 length equals 17 residues. CDR3 nucleotides: TGTGCCAGCAGTTACTCTGGACTAGCGGGAGGAGTGAATGAGCAGTTCTTC. Its translation: CASSYSGLAGGVNEQFF.

V usage is TRBV2 and J usage is TRBJ1-2, with 8 bases aligning to TRBD1. Germline V CDR1 and CDR2: SNHLY, FYNNEI. V lost 7 bases to trimming and J lost 4 bases; unmatched junction nucleotides: 5. The CDR3 contains 13 residues. The CDR3 protein is CASNGQGAYGYTF. The DNA for the CDR3 is TGTGCCAGCAACGGACAGGGTGCCTATGGCTACACCTTC.

This clone was counted a single time. The chain is built from TRBV4-1 and TRBJ1-3, with no clear D. The CDR3 runs 15 residues. Germline CDR1 is MGHRA and CDR2 is YSYEKL. Trimming removed 6 bases at V and 0 bases at J, with 12 bases between. The CDR3 sequence is CASSLDSDSGNTIYF. In DNA form, the CDR3 reads TGCGCCAGCAGTCTAGACTCAGACTCTGGAAACACCATATATTTT.

V and J are TRBV2 and TRBJ1-3; 7 positions agree with TRBD1. The CDR3 loop spans 16 amino acids. Germline assignment: CDR1 SNHLY and CDR2 FYNNEI. The V and J ends lost 5 bases and 0 bases, in that order; junction bases with no gene match: 7. CDR3 nucleotide sequence: TGTGCCAGCAGTCGACAGGGAATGAGCTCTGGAAACACCATATATTTT. Translation: CASSRQGMSSGNTIYF.

The rearrangement links TRBV7-2 to TRBJ2-3; D possibly corresponds to TRBD1 (5 bases). This CDR3 has 13 residues. Trimming removed 1 base at V and 3 bases at J, with 5 bases between. Germline V CDR1 and CDR2: SGHTA, FQGNSA. CDR3 sequence reads: CASSLDRTDTQYF. The CDR3 DNA is TGTGCCAGCAGCTTAGACAGGACAGATACGCAGTATTTT.

J is TRBJ1-2 and V is TRBV6-2 or TRBV6-3; 10 bases are shared with TRBD1. The germline V gene encodes CDR1 MNHEY and CDR2 SVGEGT. V was clipped by 5 bases and J by 4 bases; unmatched bases: 4. CDR3 size: 14 residues. The DNA for the CDR3 is TGTGCCAGCAGTCGGAGGGACAGGGGCTATGGCTACACCTTC. Its protein is CASSRRDRGYGYTF.